This T cell receptor (beta chain) was captured in a study of T cells in Graves' hyperthyroidism and ophthalmopathy. General study findings and limits: Model predictions of ophthalmopathy came a median approximately 6 months before onset. Separation of ophthalmopathy from stable hyperthyroidism was achieved by a 13 V-J model.

RNA transcripts served as the template for amplifying TCR beta CDR3 regions. HTBI primers were employed in a first-round RT-PCR of the TCR CDR3. TCRdb re-derived calls from the multiplex PCR reads in MiXCR, one entry per CDR3 protein. The data hold 350,000 to 450,000 distinct CDR3 sequences, with about 14% observed a single time. Ophthalmopathy in the patients scored at least 3 on Clinical Activity Score and at least 4 on NOSPECS grade, lasting under 3 months. Criteria for exclusion of patients were uncontrolled infection, other autoimmune disease, pregnancy or lactation. The CDR3 totals 14 residues. Germline loops: CDR1 SQVTM, CDR2 ANQGSEA. V was trimmed by 8 bases and J by 4 bases, leaving 21 bases between them. In its sample, this clonotype was seen a few times. Its antigen is not identified.

The sequenced material came from blood. The chain recombines TRBV29-1 with TRBJ2-7; D might be TRBD1 (6 bases). This clonotype was obtained from a man aged 45-60 years with Graves' ophthalmopathy. The CDR3 is CSYSPNSDRYEQYF. DNA for the CDR3: TGCAGCTACTCCCCGAATAGCGACAGGTACGAGCAGTACTTC.